The 22 T cell receptor beta chains reported below all come from one sample, sequenced in a study of human T cells and chemical hapten exposure. The sample's time point: pre-sensitization, week 0. Sample treatment: therapeutic diphenylcyclopropenone sensitization with weekly scalp DPC. TCRdb called the RACE reads again in MiXCR, with one record for every CDR3 protein. The repertoire holds some 98,000 distinct CDR3 sequences, with 10% to 13% as singletons. The sequenced sample was whole blood, obtained in connection with sensitization to the hapten diphenylcyclopropenone (DPC). The receptors here all came from a woman aged 60-75 years with alopecia areata. Some clones in this sample may be carry-over from other donors' samples.

This clonotype was seen only a few times. The CDR3 nucleotides read TGTGCCAGCAGCGGACCGGGACTAGCGGGGAGCACCAACTACAATGAGCAGTTCTTC. Amino acid sequence: CASSGPGLAGSTNYNEQFF. This chain links TRBV2 with TRBJ2-1; 13 bases agree with TRBD2. The germline V gene has CDR1 SNHLY and CDR2 FYNNEI. V trimming: 6 bases; J trimming: 3 bases; junction bases outside the gene matches: 14. This CDR3 is built from 19 residues. The complete variable domain, with remaining parts taken from reference TRBV2 and TRBJ2-1, reads EPEVTQTPSHQVTQMGQEVILRCVPISNHLYFYWYRQILGQKVEFLVSFYNNEISEKSEIFDDQFSVERPDGSNFTLKIRSTKLEDSAMYFCASSGPGLAGSTNYNEQFFGPGTRLTVL.

This clonotype has only a few counts. The V and J genes are TRBV7-3 and TRBJ2-2, with D possibly TRBD1 on 5 matching bases. Germline values: CDR1 SGHTA, CDR2 FQGTGA. The CDR3 has 15 residues. The V gene lost 4 bases and the J gene lost 4 bases, with 13 bases spanning the gap. DNA for the CDR3: TGTGCCAGCAGCTCTTTAGGGGCGAGCACCGGGGAGCTGTTTTTT. Its protein product is CASSSLGASTGELFF.

This clonotype has more than one count but fewer than ten. The rearrangement joins TRBV6-1 to TRBJ2-1; 12 bases line up with TRBD2. From germline, CDR1 is MNHNS and CDR2 SASEGT. V gave up 5 bases and J gave up 9 bases; unmatched junction bases: 5. This CDR3 region has 14 residues. The CDR3 reads CASSSSGGASEQFF. The CDR3 DNA follows: TGTGCCAGCAGTTCTAGCGGGGGGGCCTCTGAGCAGTTCTTC.

This clonotype was seen repeatedly, ten times or more. V and J are TRBV19 and TRBJ2-5; TRBD1 matches 7 bases. This CDR3 is 17 amino acids long. Germline V gene lookup returns CDR1 LNHDA and CDR2 SQIVND (reference sequence). The junction had 14 bases not matched to a gene; V was cut back by 5 bases and J by 2 bases. The CDR3: CASSPFGTVAYQETQYF. DNA for the CDR3: TGTGCCAGTAGTCCCTTCGGGACAGTCGCTTATCAAGAGACCCAGTACTTC.

This clonotype showed up many times. The chain recombines TRBV27 with TRBJ2-1, with 10 bases fitting TRBD1. The CDR3 length is 14 residues. Germline-derived CDR1 and CDR2 are MNHEY and SMNVEV (reference sequence). V dropped 7 bases and J dropped 4; count of bases not matched to a gene: 4. The CDR3 DNA reads TGTGCCAGCATGTGGGGACAGGGGTACAATGAGCAGTTCTTC. This encodes CASMWGQGYNEQFF.

This clonotype was recorded many times. The chain joins TRBV5-6 to TRBJ2-7; D ambiguous. Trimming took off 0 bases at V and 6 bases at J, with 13 bases between the two ends. Germline values: CDR1 SGHDT, CDR2 YYEEEE. This CDR3 is built from 14 residues. The CDR3 spells CASSLGVEVGEQYF. The CDR3 nucleotides read TGTGCCAGCAGCTTGGGGGTCGAGGTGGGCGAGCAGTACTTC.

This clonotype was seen repeatedly, ten times or more. The J gene is TRBJ2-3, the V gene TRBV20-1; 7 bases line up with TRBD1. This CDR3 region has 16 residues. V shed 2 bases, J shed 0 bases, and the junction held 8 bases outside the gene matches. The germline V gene encodes CDR1 DFQATT and CDR2 SNEGSKA (reference sequence). The CDR3 here is CSARPIPGQSTDTQYF. The DNA for the CDR3 is TGCAGTGCTAGACCCATTCCGGGACAGAGCACAGATACGCAGTATTTT.

This clonotype was detected ten times or more. V gene TRBV6-6 combines with J gene TRBJ1-6; D unclear. CDR1 and CDR2 from the germline V gene are MNHNY and SVGAGI (reference sequence). This CDR3 has 14 residues. Trimming left V 2 bases short and J 5 bases short, with 7 bases between. DNA of the CDR3: TGTGCCAGCAGTTACGAACCTAATAATTCACCCCTCCACTTT. It specifies CASSYEPNNSPLHF.

CDR3 region: CASSKDADTQYF. The DNA for the CDR3 is TGCGCCAGCAGCAAAGACGCAGATACGCAGTATTTT. This chain links TRBV10-1 with TRBJ2-3; the D is unclear. The CDR3 contains 12 residues. CDR1 is WNHNN and CDR2 is SYGVQD in the germline V gene (reference sequence). V was shortened by 6 bases and J by 4 bases, with 8 bases between the two germline ends.

The rearrangement joins TRBV6-5 to TRBJ1-4; the D gene is possibly TRBD1 (6 bases). V lost 0 bases and J 5 bases, leaving 13 bases between the germline ends. The germline CDR1 and CDR2 sequences are MNHEY and SVGAGI. The CDR3 spans 16 residues. The CDR3 region has the DNA TGTGCCAGCAGTTACTCGATCGGGGGCCGCAATGAAAAACTGTTTTTT. Amino acid sequence: CASSYSIGGRNEKLFF.

This clonotype was picked up a small number of times. The chain joins TRBV12-3 or TRBV12-4 to TRBJ2-2; 10 nucleotides agree with TRBD1. This CDR3 comprises 15 residues. Germline trimming cut 4 bases from V and 3 bases from J; bases unmatched to any gene: 2. The CDR3 nucleotides are TGTGCCAGCAGTTCCGGGACAGGGGACACCGGGGAGCTGTTTTTT. Translation gives CASSSGTGDTGELFF.

This clonotype was counted many times. One junction end does not reproduce the germline sequence, and a read error may be involved. The chain employs TRBV9 and TRBJ1-1; D perhaps matches TRBD1 (6 bases). Per germline, CDR1 SGDLS and CDR2 YYNGEE. This CDR3 is built from 16 residues. The CDR3 sequence is CASSAQGRGVKTEAFF. In DNA, the CDR3 is TGTGCCAGCAGCGCACAGGGAAGGGGGGTGAAGACTGAAGCTTTCTTT.

V and J are TRBV5-1 and TRBJ2-5; possible D gene TRBD1, 6 bases. The CDR3 runs 15 residues. The ends were cut back, 4 bases at V and 1 base at J, with 14 bases in the middle. Germline assignment: CDR1 SGHRS and CDR2 YFSETQ. DNA for the CDR3: TGCGCCAGCAGCCACATGCGAGGGGGCCAAGAGACCCAGTACTTC. Translating it yields CASSHMRGGQETQYF. Full variable domain (missing parts from reference TRBV5-1 and TRBJ2-5): KAGVTQTPRYLIKTRGQQVTLSCSPISGHRSVSWYQQTPGQGLQFLFEYFSETQRNKGNFPGRFSGRQFSNSRSEMNVSTLELGDSALYLCASSHMRGGQETQYFGPGTRLLVL.

This clonotype came up many times. The chain uses TRBV29-1 and TRBJ1-1; perhaps TRBD1 as D (5 bases). Between the trimmed V and J ends, which lost 6 bases and 2 bases, there was a span of 10 bases. The CDR3 is made up of 12 amino acids. Germline V lookup: CDR1 SQVTM, CDR2 ANQGSEA. The CDR3 DNA follows: TGCAGCGTGGTCGGGGGAAACACTGAAGCTTTCTTT. Protein: CSVVGGNTEAFF.

This clonotype was recorded at least ten times. The chain links TRBV7-3 to TRBJ2-7; 10 bases agree with TRBD2. CDR1 and CDR2 from the germline V gene are SGHTA and FQGTGA. The CDR3 has 15 residues. With V trimmed by 2 bases and J by 6 bases, 7 bases remained unmatched. CDR3 sequence reads: CASSLEASGGLEQYF. The DNA of the CDR3 is TGTGCCAGCAGCTTAGAGGCTAGCGGGGGTCTCGAGCAGTACTTC.

This clonotype was recorded many times. The gene calls are TRBV7-2 and TRBJ2-3, with 9 bases fitting TRBD2. The CDR3 length is 15 residues. Germline values: CDR1 SGHTA, CDR2 FQGNSA. Trimming took 6 bases from V and 3 from J; bases not matched to a gene: 7. The CDR3 reads CASRNAGGRTDTQYF. The CDR3 coding sequence is TGTGCCAGCAGAAACGCGGGGGGGCGGACAGATACGCAGTATTTT.

This clonotype was observed at least ten times. This chain uses TRBV12-3 or TRBV12-4 with TRBJ1-1; D call uncertain. The CDR3 spans 12 residues. V lost 3 bases, J lost 5 bases, and 7 bases lay in between. The CDR3 DNA reads TGTGCCAGCAGTTTTCGGGGAACTGAAGCTTTCTTT. Translation gives CASSFRGTEAFF.

This clonotype was picked up many times. The chain carries TRBV23-1 and TRBJ1-5, with a weak D call TRBD1 (6 bases). TRBV23-1 qualifies as an ORF whose function is uncertain. Deletions cut 5 bases from V and 7 bases from J, with 21 bases between. This CDR3 is 16 amino acids long. As DNA, the CDR3 is TGCGCCAGCAGTAGACGGCAGGGGTCCTTTTGGCAGCCCCAGCATTTT. It codes for CASSRRQGSFWQPQHF.

This clonotype was found many times. The chain employs TRBV11-2 and TRBJ1-2; D call uncertain. The V gene lost 5 bases and the J gene lost 2 bases, with 9 bases spanning the gap. The CDR3 spans 13 residues. From germline, CDR1 is SGHAT and CDR2 FQNNGV. In DNA form, the CDR3 reads TGTGCCAGCAGCCGCGCTCCGAACTATGGCTACACCTTC. Amino acid sequence: CASSRAPNYGYTF.

This clonotype was counted many times. V gene TRBV12-3 or TRBV12-4 combines with J gene TRBJ1-5; no clear D gene. Trimming pared 7 bases from V and 0 bases from J, leaving 4 bases between. The CDR3 consists of 12 residues. The CDR3 bases are TGTGCCAGCAAAAATAGCAATCAGCCCCAGCATTTT. Its translation is CASKNSNQPQHF.

This clonotype was observed many times. The chain combines TRBV5-1 with TRBJ1-1, with D possibly matching TRBD1 (6 bases). V lost 6 bases to trimming and J lost 1 base, with 13 bases between them. Germline-derived CDR1 and CDR2 are SGHRS and YFSETQ. CDR3 length: 14 amino acids. CDR3 sequence: CASTQQGENTEAFF. As DNA, the CDR3 is TGCGCCAGCACCCAACAGGGTGAGAACACTGAAGCTTTCTTT.

This clonotype occurred many times. The chain is built from TRBV4-1 and TRBJ1-5; D is unresolved. This CDR3 has 13 residues. V lost 0 bases to trimming and J lost 7 bases, with 7 bases between them. CDR1 and CDR2 (germline): MGHRA, YSYEKL. The CDR3 sequence: CASSQDRWQPQHF. The CDR3, as DNA: TGCGCCAGCAGCCAAGATCGTTGGCAGCCCCAGCATTTT.